The 21 T cell receptor beta chains reported below all come from one sample, sequenced in a study of T cell clonality in common variable immunodeficiency. The study's findings and limits: Common variable immunodeficiency TCR beta sequences reportedly had fewer deletions and N-nucleotide insertions.

Libraries were prepared by immunoSEQ multiplex PCR; TCRdb keeps only in-frame clonotypes and omits some of them. The specimen has around 19,000 clones, none found just once. These TCRs are of unknown antigen specificity. The sequenced sample was peripheral blood mononuclear cells. The receptors were sampled from a human donor with common variable immunodeficiency.

This clone was found a few times. Sequencing ends 3 residues short of the CDR3 end; the germline J gene provides the rest. The V gene is TRBV7-3, the J gene TRBJ2-7, with 10 bases aligning to TRBD1. Trimming cost V 1 base and J 0 bases; bases outside gene matches: 15. Germline CDR1 and CDR2: SGHTA and FQGTGA. CDR3 length: 20 amino acids. CDR3 DNA, as far as it was read: TGTGCCAGCAGCTTAAAGCCGGGACAGGGGCCGCTAGCGTCCTCCTACGAG. Translation gives CASSLKPGQGPLASSYE. The entire CDR3 sequence reads CASSLKPGQGPLASSYEQYF.

This clone was seen repeatedly, ten times or more. The read halts 3 residues ahead of the CDR3 end, with the missing end drawn from the germline J gene. J is TRBJ1-4 and V is TRBV20-1; perhaps TRBD1 as D (5 bases). Trimming cost V 3 bases and J 7 bases, with 18 bases left between them. Germline V lookup: CDR1 DFQATT, CDR2 SNEGSKA (reference sequence). This CDR3 contains 15 residues. The CDR3 is CSARPGLLLGEKLFF. CDR3 bases read: TGCAGTGCTAGGCCGGGACTGCTCCTGGGTGAAAAA.

The sample holds many counts of this clone. The CDR3 end is not reached by the read, which stops 3 residues before it; the germline J gene fills it in. V usage is TRBV29-1 and J usage is TRBJ2-5, with TRBD1 matching 9 bases. CDR3 length: 13 amino acids. Germline V gene data show CDR1 as SQVTM and CDR2 as ANQGSEA. V was clipped by 6 bases and J by 7 bases; unmatched bases: 9. The CDR3 is CSVRGTGLGTQYF. The sequenced CDR3 bases are TGCAGCGTCCGAGGGACAGGGTTAGGGACC.

In its sample, this clone was seen many times. Read sequence stops 3 residues before the CDR3 end, and the germline J gene provides the missing end. This sequence joins TRBV30 and TRBJ2-3; perhaps TRBD2 as D (5 bases). Trimming took 2 bases from V and 2 from J, leaving 11 bases between them. CDR1 GTSNPN and CDR2 SVGIG come from the germline V gene (reference sequence). This CDR3 is built from 14 residues. Here the CDR3 reads CAWSLGLYTDTQYF. The sequenced CDR3 bases are TGTGCCTGGAGTCTAGGACTCTACACAGATACG. Supplemented by reference TRBV30 and TRBJ2-3, the full variable domain reads SQTIHQWPATLVQPVGSPLSLECTVEGTSNPNLYWYRQAAGRGLQLLFYSVGIGQISSEVPQNLSASRPQDRQFILSSKKLLLSDSGFYLCAWSLGLYTDTQYFGPGTRLTVL.

This clone was picked up a small number of times. The CDR3 region is CSVQGSYNSPLHF. CDR3 bases read: TGCAGCGTTCAGGGTTCCTATAATTCACCC. The V and J genes are TRBV29-1 and TRBJ1-6; possibly TRBD1 for D (5 bases). The read terminates 3 residues before the CDR3 end, so the remaining end is supplied by the germline J gene. Trimming removed 5 bases from V and 1 base from J, with 6 bases in between. The CDR3 sequence is 13 residues long. Germline V gene data show CDR1 as SQVTM and CDR2 as ANQGSEA.

This clone was recorded at least ten times. With the read ending 3 residues before the CDR3 end, the germline J gene is used to fill in that end. The rearrangement uses TRBV20-1 and TRBJ2-5; D call uncertain. This CDR3 spans 12 amino acids. V lost 3 bases and J 5 bases, leaving 10 bases between the germline ends. Germline-derived CDR1 and CDR2 are DFQATT and SNEGSKA (reference sequence). The CDR3 spells CSARKGWETQYF. The sequenced CDR3 bases are TGCAGTGCTAGGAAAGGGTGGGAGACC.

With regard to this clone: The CDR3 end is not reached by the read, which stops 3 residues before it; the germline J gene fills it in. V and J are TRBV19 and TRBJ2-5; D may be TRBD1 or TRBD2 (5 bases each). The CDR3 runs 19 residues. V lost 5 bases to trimming and J lost 5 bases, with 30 bases between them. Germline CDR1 LNHDA, CDR2 SQIVND (reference sequence). This CDR3 reads CASSYSTSPPEPEGETQYF. The covered CDR3 bases are TGTGCCAGTAGTTACTCGACCTCCCCCCCAGAGCCCGAGGGGGAGACC.

Ten or more counts support this clone. The CDR3 end lies 3 residues beyond the end of the read and is filled in from the germline J gene. V usage is TRBV7-2 and J usage is TRBJ2-5; D call uncertain. The CDR3 consists of 14 residues. Trimming stripped 5 bases from V and 0 bases from J, with 10 bases between. Germline lookup yields CDR1 SGHTA and CDR2 FQGNSA. Incomplete CDR3 DNA: TGTGCCAGCAGCCCCCCTATGCACCAAGAGACC. Its protein is CASSPPMHQET. The full CDR3 is CASSPPMHQETQYF.

Worth noting for this clone: The read terminates 3 residues before the CDR3 end, so the remaining end is supplied by the germline J gene. This chain joins TRBV30 and TRBJ2-3; D is unclear. Germline V gene data show CDR1 as GTSNPN and CDR2 as SVGIG (reference sequence). The CDR3 consists of 14 residues. V was pared by 0 bases and J by 0 bases, with 7 bases between. CDR3 amino acids: CAWSVRGSTDTQYF. CDR3 DNA (partial): TGTGCCTGGAGTGTACGCGGAAGCACAGATACG.

This clone was found many times. The read halts 3 residues ahead of the CDR3 end, with the missing end drawn from the germline J gene. The rearrangement joins TRBV18 to TRBJ2-7, with a tentative D call TRBD1 (6 bases). Germline V lookup: CDR1 KGHSH, CDR2 LQKENI. With 6 bases removed from V and 2 bases from J, the gap between germline ends came to 11 bases. CDR3 length: 13 amino acids. The CDR3 region is CASSHRETYEQYF. The part of the CDR3 DNA that was read is TGTGCCAGCTCCCACAGGGAGACCTACGAG.

The part of the CDR3 DNA that was read is TGTGCCAGCAGTTACTCGAGGGGGACAGGGGGCATCCACGAG. It yields the protein CASSYSRGTGGIHE. The whole CDR3 protein is CASSYSRGTGGIHEQYF. The chain joins TRBV6-2 or TRBV6-3 to TRBJ2-7; 12 bases line up with TRBD1. Read data end 3 residues before the CDR3 end; the end is taken from the germline J gene. This CDR3 is 17 amino acids long. The J segment lost 5 bases and the V segment lost 0 bases, leaving 8 bases of the junction unmatched. Germline CDR1 reads MNHEY; CDR2 reads SVGEGT.

This clone appeared a few times. Here the CDR3 reads CASSLLFGGTGASYEQYF. CDR3 DNA, as far as it was read: TGCGCCAGCAGCTTACTTTTTGGGGGGACAGGGGCTTCCTACGAG. The rearrangement links TRBV5-1 to TRBJ2-7; 10 bases are a match to TRBD1. The CDR3 end falls 3 residues outside the read, so it is completed with the germline J gene. This CDR3 is built from 18 residues. The V segment lost 2 bases and the J segment 1 base; nucleotides outside the gene matches: 12. The germline V gene has CDR1 SGHRS and CDR2 YFSETQ.

Notes on this clone: The read finishes 3 residues shy of the CDR3 end, and the germline J gene is used to complete it. The chain employs TRBV6-1 and TRBJ1-1; D is unclear. The CDR3 consists of 14 residues. Trimming cost V 4 bases and J 1 base, with 10 bases left between them. Germline CDR1 is MNHNS and CDR2 is SASEGT. CDR3 DNA, as far as it was read: TGTGCCAGCAGTGGGCAAGTTTCGAACACTGAA. It translates to CASSGQVSNTE. The whole CDR3 is CASSGQVSNTEAFF.

This clone was recorded a few times. The read comes to an end 3 residues before the CDR3 does, leaving the germline J gene to fill in the end. This chain links TRBV30 with TRBJ1-4; perhaps TRBD1 as D (6 bases). V dropped 3 bases and J dropped 5 bases, with 13 bases sitting between them. The germline gives CDR1 GTSNPN, CDR2 SVGIG (reference sequence). This CDR3 spans 14 amino acids. The CDR3 sequence: CAWRITGNNEKLFF. The covered CDR3 bases are TGTGCCTGGAGGATTACAGGGAACAATGAAAAA.

This clone has a count of ten or more. The CDR3 extends 3 residues past the end of the read, so its final part is completed from the germline J gene. This chain uses TRBV20-1 with TRBJ1-1, with D possibly being TRBD1 (5 bases). V lost 7 bases to trimming and J lost 1 base, with 22 bases between them. Germline values: CDR1 DFQATT, CDR2 SNEGSKA (reference sequence). The CDR3 is 16 amino acids. CDR3 DNA, as far as it was read: TGCAGTGTCTCGCGATACAGGAAAATCACGAACACTGAA. This translates into CSVSRYRKITNTE. The full CDR3 protein reads CSVSRYRKITNTEAFF.

This clone was seen a few times. The read ends 3 residues before the CDR3 terminus; that terminus is restored from the germline J gene. The V call is TRBV7-2, the J call TRBJ2-3; D gene ambiguous. CDR3 length: 14 residues. Germline V lookup: CDR1 SGHTA, CDR2 FQGNSA. Trimming took off 3 bases at V and 3 bases at J, with 10 bases between the two ends. CDR3 sequence reads: CASSFFPLTDTQYF. The CDR3 bases that were read are TGTGCCAGCAGCTTTTTCCCCCTGACAGATACG.

This clone was picked up a small number of times. The CDR3 end is not reached by the read, which stops 3 residues before it; the germline J gene fills it in. The chain has TRBV6-2 or TRBV6-3 and TRBJ1-5; TRBD1 is a possible D gene (6 bases). Germline-derived CDR1 and CDR2 are MNHEY and SVGEGT. The V end lost 7 bases, the J end lost 4 bases, and 17 bases lay between the germline ends. The CDR3 consists of 15 residues. The chain's CDR3 is CASNNRQDLNQPQHF. The DNA read from the CDR3 is TGTGCCAGCAACAACAGACAGGACCTAAATCAGCCC.

In this sample, this clone turned up a few times. The sequenced part of the CDR3 DNA is TGTGCCACTACCCGCTGGGGGGGAAACTCCGGGGAG. Protein sequence: CATTRWGGNSGE. In full, the CDR3 reads CATTRWGGNSGELFF. The chain joins TRBV19 to TRBJ2-2; 7 positions match TRBD2. The DNA ends 3 residues before the CDR3 does, and the rest of the CDR3 is filled in from the germline J gene. V trimming: 10 bases; J trimming: 6 bases; junction bases outside the gene matches: 14. The CDR3 has 15 amino acids. CDR1 and CDR2 from the germline V gene are LNHDA and SQIVND (reference sequence).

The CDR3 DNA, read in part, is TGTGCCACACAACGAGGACACAGCTCCTACGAG. Its translation is CATQRGHSSYE. The whole CDR3 protein reads CATQRGHSSYEQYF. The chain carries TRBV11-2 and TRBJ2-7; perhaps TRBD1 as D (5 bases). The read is 3 residues too short to cover the CDR3 end, so that end is filled in from the germline J gene. Germline V gene lookup returns CDR1 SGHAT and CDR2 FQNNGV. V gave up 10 bases and J gave up 0 bases, with 16 bases separating them. This CDR3 has 14 residues.

This clone has a handful of counts. The read ends 3 residues shy of where the CDR3 ends; the end is completed using the germline J gene. This chain connects TRBV7-6 to TRBJ2-1; D may be TRBD2 (6 bases). Trimming pared 4 bases from V and 0 bases from J, leaving 16 bases between. Germline assignment: CDR1 SGHVS and CDR2 FNYEAQ. This CDR3 has 17 amino acids. CDR3 DNA, as far as it was read: TGTGCCAGCAGCTCCGGGGTTGCGGGGAGCTCCTACAATGAG. Its translation: CASSSGVAGSSYNE. The entire CDR3 reads CASSSGVAGSSYNEQFF.

The sample holds a few counts of this clone. The CDR3 goes on 3 residues after the read ends, and that part is filled in from the germline J gene. The chain carries TRBV19 and TRBJ2-1; a possible D gene is TRBD2 (6 bases). Trimming cost V 6 bases and J 4 bases, with 10 bases left between them. Germline CDR1 and CDR2: LNHDA and SQIVND (reference sequence). The CDR3 is made up of 13 amino acids. The CDR3 DNA, read in part, is TGTGCCAGTAGCCGTAGCGGATACAATGAG. Residues: CASSRSGYNE. The CDR3 reads in full as CASSRSGYNEQFF.